This T cell receptor (beta chain) is drawn from a study of T cells in Graves' hyperthyroidism and ophthalmopathy. Study-wide background: Pretreatment peripheral blood was obtained at initial diagnosis.

There were TCR beta CDR3 regions amplified from RNA transcripts. With the HTBI primer set, the TCR CDR3 went through a first round of RT-PCR. TCRdb called the multiplex PCR reads again in MiXCR, with one record for every CDR3 protein. The data show more than 450,000 distinct CDR3 sequences, 13% to 15% seen once. This CDR3 is built from 13 residues. Germline V CDR1 and CDR2: SGHDT, YYEEEE. Stable disease denoted Graves' hyperthyroidism without ophthalmopathy progression within 18 months. This clonotype has at least ten counts. A junction boundary mismatches the germline segment, possibly from a read error.

This clonotype originated in a woman aged 40 to 50 with Graves' hyperthyroidism. The material sequenced was blood. This chain connects TRBV5-6 to TRBJ1-1; D is uncertain. The CDR3 DNA reads as TGTGCCAGCAGCTCTACTGGGAACGCTGAAGCTTTCTTT. It translates to CASSSTGNAEAFF.